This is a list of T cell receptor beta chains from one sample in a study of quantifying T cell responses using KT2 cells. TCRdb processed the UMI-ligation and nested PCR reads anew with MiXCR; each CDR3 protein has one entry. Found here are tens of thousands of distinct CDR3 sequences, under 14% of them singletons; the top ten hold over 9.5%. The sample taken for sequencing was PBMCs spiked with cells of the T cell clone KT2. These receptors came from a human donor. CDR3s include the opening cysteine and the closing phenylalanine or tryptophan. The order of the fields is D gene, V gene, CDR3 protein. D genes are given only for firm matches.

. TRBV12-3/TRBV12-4 CASSLTDTQYF
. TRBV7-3 CASSLDGGLAKNIQYF
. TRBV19 CASSIKSGAYNEQFF
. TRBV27 CASSFGQHFGYTF
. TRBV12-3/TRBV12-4 CASSGGWGTDTQYF
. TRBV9 CASSFPLGGSSSYNEQFF
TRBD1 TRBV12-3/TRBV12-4 CASSLARIARDRGQSGNTIYF
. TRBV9 CASSSSQGYTF
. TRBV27 CASLSYQNPEAFF
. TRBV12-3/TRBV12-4 CASSSSFDLAFF
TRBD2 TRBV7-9 CASSSELSGRAGFF
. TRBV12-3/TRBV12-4 CASSFQRFSGNTIYF
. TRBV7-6 CASSPDTGELFF
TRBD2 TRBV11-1 CASSLGSGSTDTQYF
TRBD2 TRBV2 CASRATSGGRNEQFF
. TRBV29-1 CSVEGTANTEAFF
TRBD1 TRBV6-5 CASRKTGGRVTEAFF
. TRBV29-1 CSVDGVSYNEQFF
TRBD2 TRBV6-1 CASQLAGGYNEQFF
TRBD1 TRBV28 CASSPSTGIHYEQYF
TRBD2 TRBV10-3 CAISGQREEQFF
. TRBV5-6 CASSFRPADDQYF
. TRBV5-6 CASSLDPRDDQETQYF
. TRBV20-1 CSARDSGALNYGYTF
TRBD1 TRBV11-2 CASSRRQGRSYNSPLHF